Presented here are 10 T cell receptor beta chains from one specimen sequenced in a study of blood T cell repertoires in COVID-19. Sequencing used immunoSEQ multiplex PCR; TCRdb keeps in-frame clones, though not all of them. This sample has 130,000 to 150,000 clones, with roughly 81% found just once. The specimen sequenced was peripheral blood. The source of these receptors is a human donor with acute or convalescent COVID-19. The donor label of this sample is uncertain.

The chain has TRBV29-1 and TRBJ1-2; D is possibly TRBD1 (6 bases). With 5 bases removed from V and 3 bases from J, the gap between germline ends came to 16 bases. The CDR3 runs to 14 residues. Germline CDR1 reads SQVTM; CDR2 reads ANQGSEA. The CDR3 coding sequence is TGCAGCGTTCTAGGGGGGGGCGCGGACTATGGCTACACCTTC. Protein: CSVLGGGADYGYTF.

The chain carries TRBV11-2 and TRBJ1-1, with unresolved D. Trimming took off 2 bases at V and 6 bases at J, with 10 bases between the two ends. This CDR3 spans 13 amino acids. Germline CDR1 SGHAT, CDR2 FQNNGV. CDR3 loop: CASSLPSWPEAFF. DNA of the CDR3: TGTGCCAGCAGCTTACCTTCCTGGCCTGAAGCTTTCTTT.

CDR3 coding DNA: TGTGCCAGCAGGGCGGGGGCGGATAATTCACCCCTCCACTTT. Amino acids: CASRAGADNSPLHF. This chain connects TRBV6-6 to TRBJ1-6; the D gene is possibly TRBD1 (6 bases). The ends were cut back, 6 bases at V and 5 bases at J, with 11 bases in the middle. The length of the CDR3 is 14 residues. Per germline, CDR1 MNHNY and CDR2 SVGAGI (reference sequence).

This chain joins TRBV29-1 and TRBJ1-1; D gene unclear. The CDR3 consists of 13 residues. The germline V gene encodes CDR1 SQVTM and CDR2 ANQGSEA. Between the trimmed V and J ends, which lost 6 bases and 0 bases, there was a span of 11 bases. The CDR3 DNA is TGCAGCGTCGCCCCGGGGATGAACACTGAAGCTTTCTTT. It is translated as CSVAPGMNTEAFF.

In DNA form, the CDR3 reads TGTGCCAGCAGCACCGACTGGACAGGGGGGAGAGAGACCCAGTACTTC. Encoded protein: CASSTDWTGGRETQYF. The V call is TRBV7-2, the J call TRBJ2-5; TRBD1 matches 10 bases. The CDR3 runs to 16 residues. V lost 5 bases to trimming and J lost 4 bases; unmatched junction nucleotides: 10. Germline values: CDR1 SGHTA, CDR2 FQGNSA.

The chain links TRBV7-9 to TRBJ1-6; 8 bases are a match to TRBD1. After removal of 3 bases from V and 7 bases from J, the junction contained 8 bases not matched to a gene. From germline, CDR1 is SEHNR and CDR2 FQNEAQ (reference sequence). The CDR3 has 16 residues. CDR3 sequence: CASSFLRQGTNSPLHF. The CDR3 DNA reads as TGTGCCAGCAGCTTTCTTCGACAGGGGACGAATTCACCCCTCCACTTT.

The chain couples TRBV6-5 to TRBJ1-4; D uncertain. Germline CDR1 is MNHEY and CDR2 is SVGAGI. V lost 3 bases and J lost 8, with 10 bases in between. This CDR3 has 13 residues. The CDR3 sequence: CASSYQESEKLFF. CDR3 bases: TGTGCCAGCAGTTATCAGGAAAGCGAAAAACTGTTTTTT.

CDR3 coding DNA: TGCGCCAGCAGTCCGGACTTTTATGGCTACACCTTC. It is translated as CASSPDFYGYTF. The chain links TRBV5-1 to TRBJ1-2; D call uncertain. The CDR3 has 12 amino acids. Per germline, CDR1 SGHRS and CDR2 YFSETQ. V lost 5 bases to trimming and J lost 5 bases, with 10 bases between them.

This rearrangement joins TRBV3-1 (or the pseudogene TRBV3-2) to TRBJ1-1; 7 nucleotides line up with TRBD1. Per germline, CDR1 LGHDT and CDR2 YNNKEL (reference sequence). The J segment lost 6 bases and the V segment lost 8 bases, leaving 9 bases of the junction unmatched. The CDR3 runs 13 residues. In nucleotides, the CDR3 is TGTGCCAGCGCGCTAACAGGGGTGTCTGAAGCTTTCTTT. Translated, it gives CASALTGVSEAFF.

J is TRBJ2-2 and V is TRBV14; 11 nucleotides line up with TRBD2. J gave up 8 bases and V 4 bases, and 12 bases lay outside the gene matches. The CDR3 has 17 residues. Germline assignment: CDR1 SGHDN and CDR2 FVKESK. The CDR3 bases are TGTGCCAGCAGCCTACTAGCGGGGGCCGTCCGACCTGGGGAGCTGTTTTTT. The encoded protein is CASSLLAGAVRPGELFF.